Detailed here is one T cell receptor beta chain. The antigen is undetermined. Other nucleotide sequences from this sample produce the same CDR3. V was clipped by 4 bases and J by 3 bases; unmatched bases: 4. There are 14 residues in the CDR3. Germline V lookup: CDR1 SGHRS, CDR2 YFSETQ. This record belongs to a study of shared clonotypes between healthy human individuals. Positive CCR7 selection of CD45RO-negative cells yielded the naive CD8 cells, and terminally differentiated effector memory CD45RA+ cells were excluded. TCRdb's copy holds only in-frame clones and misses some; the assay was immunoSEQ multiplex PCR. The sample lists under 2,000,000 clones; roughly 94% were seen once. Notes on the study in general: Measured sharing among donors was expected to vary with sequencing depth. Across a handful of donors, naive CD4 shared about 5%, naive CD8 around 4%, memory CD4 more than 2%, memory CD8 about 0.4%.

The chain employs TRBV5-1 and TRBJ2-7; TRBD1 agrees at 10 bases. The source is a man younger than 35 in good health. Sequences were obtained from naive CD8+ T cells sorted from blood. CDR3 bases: TGCGCCAGCAGCGGGGGACAGGGGAGCTACGAGCAGTACTTC. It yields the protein CASSGGQGSYEQYF.